This T cell receptor (beta chain) was captured by sequencing in a study of technical replicates of blood from a few donors. The CDR3 covers 13 residues. Germline lookup yields CDR1 MNHEY and CDR2 SVGAGI. Generated by immunoSEQ multiplex PCR, the TCRdb table keeps only in-frame clones and is missing some. The sample comprises under 95,000 clones, around 92% of which are singletons, and about 0.36% rests with the top ten. Input material: T cells isolated from PBMCs. The clonotype originates from a human donor in good health. Some clones in this sample may be carry-over from other donors' samples. The chain employs TRBV6-5 and TRBJ2-5; a possible D gene is TRBD1 (6 bases). The J call may be mistaken, given a closer DNA end match to TRBJ2-7. The CDR3 loop reads CASSWTANDEQYF. The CDR3 bases are TGTGCCAGCAGCTGGACAGCGAATGACGAGCAGTACTTC.